A single sample is the source of the 20 T cell receptor beta chains below, sequenced in a study of T cell responses to AZD1222 COVID-19 vaccine. Here immunoSEQ multiplex PCR was the method, and the copy in TCRdb shows in-frame clones only, minus some. The repertoire holds about 97,000 clones, with almost 85% as singletons. Specimen: peripheral blood, collected on day 0 of AZD1222 vaccination. The source is an adult in good health.

The chain uses TRBV6-2 or TRBV6-3 and TRBJ2-1; D is ambiguous. The V and J ends lost 6 bases and 5 bases respectively, with 14 bases between them. This CDR3 has 14 amino acids. Germline V gene lookup returns CDR1 MNHEY and CDR2 SVGEGT. CDR3 bases: TGTGCCAGCAGCTCCAGCCGGGTGAACAATGAGCAGTTCTTC. This codes for CASSSSRVNNEQFF.

This rearrangement joins TRBV4-2 to TRBJ1-6, with D possibly matching TRBD1 (5 bases). This CDR3 has 14 residues. Germline V gene data show CDR1 as LGHNA and CDR2 as YNFKEQ. V was pared by 1 base and J by 6 bases, with 7 bases between. In nucleotides, the CDR3 is TGTGCCAGCAGCCAAGGACAGCTTAATTCACCCCTCCACTTT. Translation: CASSQGQLNSPLHF.

The chain links TRBV5-5 to TRBJ2-7, with 7 bases matching TRBD2. Germline CDR1 is SGHKS and CDR2 is YYEKEE (reference sequence). The V gene end was trimmed by 1 base and the J gene end by 2 bases; junction bases not matched to a gene: 6. This CDR3 contains 15 residues. The CDR3 nucleotides are TGTGCCAGCAGCTTGATTGCTAGCGGTACCTACGAGCAGTACTTC. Its protein is CASSLIASGTYEQYF.

The rearrangement uses TRBV11-3 and TRBJ2-1; possibly TRBD1 or TRBD2 for D (6 bases each). Trimming pared 4 bases from V and 2 bases from J, leaving 12 bases between. The germline V gene encodes CDR1 SGHNT and CDR2 YENEEA. This CDR3 is 15 amino acids long. CDR3 protein: CASSYRGEAYNEQFF. The DNA for the CDR3 is TGTGCCAGCAGCTATAGGGGGGAAGCCTACAATGAGCAGTTCTTC.

The J gene is TRBJ2-3, the V gene TRBV12-3 or TRBV12-4, with 7 bases fitting TRBD2. V lost 6 bases, J lost 5 bases, and 5 bases stayed unmatched. The CDR3 runs 13 residues. In DNA, the CDR3 is TGTGCCAGCAGGACTAGCTCAAGAGATACGCAGTATTTT. The encoded protein is CASRTSSRDTQYF.

Comment on this clone: This sample also contains other DNA sequences that code for the same CDR3. The DNA for the CDR3 is TGTGCCAGCAGCCCCGGACAGGGTAACTATGGCTACACCTTC. This gives the protein CASSPGQGNYGYTF. The chain carries TRBV9 and TRBJ1-2; 8 positions match TRBD1. The CDR3 sequence is 14 residues long. Germline V gene sequence: CDR1 SGDLS, CDR2 YYNGEE. With V trimmed by 4 bases and J by 1 base, 3 bases remained unmatched.

J is TRBJ1-1 and V is TRBV5-1, with 9 bases matching TRBD1. The CDR3 has 12 amino acids. The V gene end was trimmed by 0 bases and the J gene end by 10 bases; junction bases not matched to a gene: 1. Germline V gene sequence: CDR1 SGHRS, CDR2 YFSETQ. DNA of the CDR3: TGCGCCAGCAGCTTGGAGGGACAGGGAGCTTTCTTT. Protein product: CASSLEGQGAFF.

This chain links TRBV28 with TRBJ1-2; no definite D call. Germline V gives CDR1 MDHEN, CDR2 SYDVKM. This CDR3 is 11 amino acids long. Trimming left V 7 bases short and J 4 bases short, with 7 bases between. The CDR3 reads CASMQTYGYTF. The CDR3 bases are TGTGCCAGCATGCAGACCTATGGCTACACCTTC.

The chain employs TRBV5-6 and TRBJ1-5; D is uncertain. This CDR3 spans 13 amino acids. The V end was cut by 6 bases, the J end by 4 bases, with 11 bases between. The V gene's germline CDR1 is SGHDT and CDR2 YYEEEE. CDR3 sequence (DNA): TGTGCCAGCATGGAACACAGAAATCAGCCCCAGCATTTT. Its protein is CASMEHRNQPQHF.

The chain joins TRBV11-3 to TRBJ2-2; D might be TRBD2 (6 bases). The CDR3 loop spans 14 amino acids. Trimming pared 7 bases from V and 6 bases from J, leaving 15 bases between. Germline-derived CDR1 and CDR2 are SGHNT and YENEEA. This CDR3 is CASTPPTGAGELFF. CDR3 DNA sequence: TGTGCCAGCACCCCGCCCACGGGGGCCGGGGAGCTGTTTTTT. Complete variable domain (other parts from reference TRBV11-3 and TRBJ2-2): EAGVVQSPRYKIIEKKQPVAFWCNPISGHNTLYWYLQNLGQGPELLIRYENEEAVDDSQLPKDRFSAERLKGVDSTLKIQPAELGDSAVYLCASTPPTGAGELFFGEGSRLTVL.

This clone was found a few times. V usage is TRBV6-5 and J usage is TRBJ1-2; TRBD1 agrees at 7 bases. CDR3 size: 10 residues. V shed 10 bases, J shed 10 bases, and the junction held 6 bases outside the gene matches. Germline V CDR1 and CDR2: MNHEY, SVGAGI. The chain's CDR3 is CATTRGTYTF. DNA of the CDR3: TGTGCCACCACCAGGGGGACCTACACCTTC.

This chain's CDR3 is CASSQDKFNNYGYTF. CDR3 sequence (DNA): TGCGCCAGCAGCCAAGATAAGTTTAATAACTATGGCTACACCTTC. This chain connects TRBV4-3 to TRBJ1-2, with D unresolved. The germline CDR1 and CDR2 sequences are LGHNA and YSLEER. V dropped 0 bases and J dropped 1 base, with 9 bases sitting between them. The length of the CDR3 is 15 residues.

The rearrangement uses TRBV5-1 and TRBJ2-3; TRBD2 is a possible D gene (6 bases). Germline CDR1 SGHRS, CDR2 YFSETQ. With 0 bases removed from V and 4 bases from J, the gap between germline ends came to 12 bases. This CDR3 region has 15 residues. In nucleotides, the CDR3 is TGCGCCAGCAGCTTGGCCGGAGGGGCGGCAGATACGCAGTATTTT. It yields the protein CASSLAGGAADTQYF.

The gene calls are TRBV2 and TRBJ1-1; 7 bases fit TRBD1. Unmatched junction bases numbered 6, after V lost 9 bases and J lost 5 bases. This CDR3 is built from 12 residues. Germline V gene sequence: CDR1 SNHLY, CDR2 FYNNEI. The CDR3: CASRQGPTEAFF. The CDR3 DNA reads as TGTGCCAGTCGACAGGGTCCGACTGAAGCTTTCTTT.

The J gene is TRBJ1-6, the V gene TRBV4-2; D not resolved. The germline CDR1 and CDR2 sequences are LGHNA and YNFKEQ. V lost 4 bases and J 5 bases, leaving 12 bases between the germline ends. This CDR3 region has 15 residues. The CDR3 nucleotides read TGTGCCAGCAGCCCGACGGCAGGAAATAATTCACCCCTCCACTTT. Protein product: CASSPTAGNNSPLHF.

This sequence joins TRBV7-2 and TRBJ2-3, with 8 bases that match TRBD2. CDR1 SGHTA and CDR2 FQGNSA come from the germline V gene. The ends lost 6 bases at V and 5 bases at J; junction bases unmatched: 7. There are 14 residues in the CDR3. CDR3 sequence reads: CASRGTSLLDTQYF. CDR3 DNA: TGTGCCAGCAGGGGGACTAGTCTTCTAGATACGCAGTATTTT. The entire variable domain, with the rest obtained from reference TRBV7-2 and TRBJ2-3, is as follows: GAGVSQSPSNKVTEKGKDVELRCDPISGHTALYWYRQSLGQGLEFLIYFQGNSAPDKSGLPSDRFSAERTGGSVSTLTIQRTQQEDSAVYLCASRGTSLLDTQYFGPGTRLTVL.

This chain links TRBV4-1 with TRBJ1-2; D is perhaps TRBD1 (5 bases). Germline CDR1 is MGHRA and CDR2 is YSYEKL. V dropped 0 bases and J dropped 4 bases, with 6 bases sitting between them. The CDR3 consists of 13 residues. DNA for the CDR3: TGCGCCAGCAGCCAAGAGGGGACCTATGGCTACACCTTC. This codes for CASSQEGTYGYTF.

This chain joins TRBV7-9 and TRBJ1-2, with TRBD1 as a possible D gene (5 bases). CDR3 length: 14 residues. Germline V CDR1 and CDR2: SEHNR, FQNEAQ (reference sequence). The V end lost 5 bases, the J end lost 2 bases, and 12 bases lay between the germline ends. This chain's CDR3 is CASSPLGENYGYTF. The DNA of the CDR3 is TGTGCCAGCAGCCCTTTGGGGGAGAACTATGGCTACACCTTC.

This chain joins TRBV10-3 and TRBJ1-2, with D possibly matching TRBD1 (6 bases). In germline, CDR1 is ENHRY, CDR2 SYGVKD. V was cut by 9 bases and J by 2 bases, with 13 bases left in between. This CDR3 has 13 amino acids. CDR3 bases: TGTGCCATAAATGGAGGGGGGAACTATGGCTACACCTTC. This translates into CAINGGGNYGYTF.

For this clone: Other DNA sequences of this sample code for an identical CDR3. This rearrangement joins TRBV6-5 to TRBJ2-1; maybe TRBD2 (6 bases). V was shortened by 6 bases and J by 7 bases, with 10 bases between the two germline ends. Per the germline V gene, CDR1 is MNHEY and CDR2 is SVGAGI. The CDR3 runs 12 residues. CDR3 DNA sequence: TGTGCCAGCAGGCTCGGAGGGAATGAGCAGTTCTTC. Encoded protein: CASRLGGNEQFF.